This T cell receptor (beta chain) was sequenced during a study of cytomegalovirus exposure and HLA in healthy donors. Worth noting for this clone: Its cognate antigen is unknown.

Healthy bone marrow donors formed the donor group. Both 60 Vbeta primers and 13 Jbeta primers went into the PCR. The table came from immunoSEQ multiplex PCR; TCRdb's copy has only in-frame clones and leaves some out. This sample contains approximately 54,000 clones. The J segment lost 7 bases and the V segment lost 0 bases, leaving 8 bases of the junction unmatched. The CDR3 is made up of 16 amino acids. Germline V lookup: CDR1 MNHEY, CDR2 SMNVEV (reference sequence). General study points: Cytomegalovirus association was listed for 150 or so TCR beta chains. A later look showed TCR association rates differing by HLA locus, highest for DRB1 and lowest for HLA-C.

The sample taken for sequencing was PBMCs. The V and J genes are TRBV27 and TRBJ2-1, with TRBD2 identical over 8 bases. The clonotype was recovered from a woman aged 35 to 49 in good health and CMV-seronegative. The CDR3 sequence: CASSLSDRRGENEQFF. The CDR3 DNA sequence: TGTGCCAGCAGTTTATCCGACCGGCGGGGGGAGAATGAGCAGTTCTTC.